Shown below are 8 T cell receptor beta chains from a single sample sequenced in a study of CD8+ T cells in alopecia areata. Specified treatment: oral pan-JAK inhibitor, 5-10 mg twice daily. RNA extraction was followed by reverse transcription into cDNA, which acted as the sequencing template. This table comes from immunoSEQ multiplex PCR, and its TCRdb copy is limited to in-frame clones, with some not included. Among around 270,000 clones listed, 58% were seen once. Specimen: CD4+ T cells sorted from blood, collected at week 24, from a patient treated with tofacitinib. The receptors derive from a human donor with alopecia areata.

This rearrangement joins TRBV9 to TRBJ2-2; D gene unclear. This CDR3 is built from 13 residues. Germline-derived CDR1 and CDR2 are SGDLS and YYNGEE. V lost 4 bases and J 1 base, leaving 5 bases between the germline ends. CDR3 region: CASSPQNTGELFF. CDR3 in DNA: TGTGCCAGCAGCCCCCAGAACACCGGGGAGCTGTTTTTT.

The chain recombines TRBV2 with TRBJ2-5, with D perhaps matching TRBD1 (6 bases). CDR1 is SNHLY and CDR2 is FYNNEI in the germline V gene. Trimming took off 8 bases at V and 1 base at J, with 14 bases between the two ends. The CDR3 covers 14 residues. The CDR3 nucleotides are TGTGCCAGCGGGGCTGACAGGACCCAAGAGACCCAGTACTTC. It translates to CASGADRTQETQYF.

This chain links TRBV30 with TRBJ1-2; D is perhaps TRBD1 (5 bases). Germline values: CDR1 GTSNPN, CDR2 SVGIG (reference sequence). V was trimmed by 3 bases and J by 4 bases, leaving 9 bases between them. The CDR3 consists of 12 residues. The CDR3 nucleotides read TGTGCCTGGAGAGAAGGGGCCTATGGCTACACCTTC. It is translated as CAWREGAYGYTF.

V usage is TRBV7-9 and J usage is TRBJ2-7; 8 bases are shared with TRBD1. CDR1 SEHNR and CDR2 FQNEAQ come from the germline V gene (reference sequence). V lost 4 bases and J lost 5; bases outside the gene matches: 4. This CDR3 contains 13 residues. CDR3 sequence reads: CASSYRGFNEQYF. The CDR3 DNA is TGTGCCAGCAGCTACAGGGGGTTCAACGAGCAGTACTTC.

The rearrangement joins TRBV9 to TRBJ1-5; D is possibly TRBD1 (5 bases). Trimming removed 3 bases from V and 6 bases from J, with 10 bases in between. CDR1 and CDR2 (germline): SGDLS, YYNGEE. This CDR3 comprises 13 residues. CDR3 sequence (DNA): TGTGCCAGCAGCGCCGGGACGTCTCAGCCCCAGCATTTT. This gives the protein CASSAGTSQPQHF. The whole variable domain, filled in from reference TRBV9 and TRBJ1-5, reads DSGVTQTPKHLITATGQRVTLRCSPRSGDLSVYWYQQSLDQGLQFLIQYYNGEERAKGNILERFSAQQFPDLHSELNLSSLELGDSALYFCASSAGTSQPQHFGDGTRLSIL.

The chain employs TRBV15 and TRBJ2-7, with D possibly called TRBD1 or TRBD2 (6 bases each). The CDR3 runs 18 residues. The germline V gene has CDR1 LNHNV and CDR2 YYDKDF (reference sequence). V dropped 1 base and J dropped 5 bases, with 24 bases sitting between them. The CDR3, as DNA: TGTGCCACCAGCAGAGGCGGCGGGACACGAAGACCGCCCAACGAGCAGTACTTC. This codes for CATSRGGGTRRPPNEQYF.

This sequence joins TRBV29-1 and TRBJ1-2; D gene unclear. CDR1 SQVTM and CDR2 ANQGSEA come from the germline V gene. The CDR3 extends over 16 amino acids. V dropped 1 base and J dropped 2 bases, with 17 bases sitting between them. CDR3 loop: CSVEGERNTRNYGYTF. CDR3 bases: TGCAGCGTTGAAGGGGAGAGGAACACCCGAAACTATGGCTACACCTTC.

V gene TRBV30 combines with J gene TRBJ2-5, with 10 bases matching TRBD1. The CDR3 spans 15 residues. With V trimmed by 4 bases and J by 5 bases, 10 bases remained unmatched. CDR1 and CDR2 from the germline V gene are GTSNPN and SVGIG (reference sequence). The CDR3 reads CAWNSRQGAGETQYF. The CDR3 DNA follows: TGTGCCTGGAACTCTCGACAGGGGGCAGGGGAGACCCAGTACTTC.